This T cell receptor (beta chain) was recovered during a study of T cell responses to AZD1222 COVID-19 vaccine. Study-wide results and limits: Mostly white British, mostly female donors; authors suggested clonal diversity may be underestimated.

The junction had 6 bases not matched to a gene; V was cut back by 4 bases and J by 6 bases. CDR3 length: 16 amino acids. Germline V gene sequence: CDR1 MNHNS, CDR2 SASEGT. With regard to this clone: The antigen is unknown.

Using immunoSEQ multiplex PCR, the repertoire was profiled, and TCRdb retains in-frame clones only, with some absent. The sample has roughly 100,000 clones, roughly 86% seen once. This TCR came from an adult in good health. The sample was peripheral blood, taken on day 0 of AZD1222 vaccination. The rearrangement joins TRBV6-1 to TRBJ2-1; 13 bases fit TRBD2. The CDR3 DNA is TGTGCCAGCAGTGCCGGGGGACTAGCGGGAATCAATGAGCAGTTCTTC. Protein: CASSAGGLAGINEQFF.